This T cell receptor (beta chain) was documented in a study of identical twins. CDR3 size: 17 residues. Trimming took 6 bases from V and 1 from J; bases not matched to a gene: 9. In TCRdb, the 5' RACE reads were re-called with MiXCR into one record per CDR3 protein. The sample comprises a few hundred thousand distinct CDR3 sequences, 9.6% of which are singletons, and around 3% rests with the top ten. This clonotype was picked up many times. Separately, the same data were catalogued under a study of yellow fever vaccine responses in identical twins. That study adds: Reports say the vaccine T cell response in twins looked partly convergent and partly personalized.

This clonotype was obtained from a woman aged 18-29 years in good health. V is TRBV12-3 or TRBV12-4 and J is TRBJ1-1; 12 bases match TRBD1. The sequencing input was PBMCs. Here the CDR3 reads CASSLRDRGLQNTEAFF. The CDR3 DNA sequence: TGTGCCAGCAGCCTCCGGGACAGGGGGCTCCAGAACACTGAAGCTTTCTTT.